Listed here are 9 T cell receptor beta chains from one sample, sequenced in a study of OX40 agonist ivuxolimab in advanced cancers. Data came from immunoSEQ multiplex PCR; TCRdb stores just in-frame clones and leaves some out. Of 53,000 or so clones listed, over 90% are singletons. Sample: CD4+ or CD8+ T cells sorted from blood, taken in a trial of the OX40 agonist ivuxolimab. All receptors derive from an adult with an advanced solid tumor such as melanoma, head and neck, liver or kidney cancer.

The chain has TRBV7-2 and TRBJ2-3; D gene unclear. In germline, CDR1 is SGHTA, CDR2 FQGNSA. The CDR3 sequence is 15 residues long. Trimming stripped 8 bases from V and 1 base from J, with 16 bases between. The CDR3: CASCKLQSRTDTQYF. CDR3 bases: TGTGCCAGCTGTAAGTTACAGAGCCGCACAGATACGCAGTATTTT.

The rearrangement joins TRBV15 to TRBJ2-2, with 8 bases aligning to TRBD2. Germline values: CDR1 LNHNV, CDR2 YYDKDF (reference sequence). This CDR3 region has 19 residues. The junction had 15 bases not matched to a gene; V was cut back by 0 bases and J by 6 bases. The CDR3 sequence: CATSRDQAGGVYSPGELFF. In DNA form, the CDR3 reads TGTGCCACCAGCAGAGATCAGGCGGGAGGTGTTTATTCACCCGGGGAGCTGTTTTTT.

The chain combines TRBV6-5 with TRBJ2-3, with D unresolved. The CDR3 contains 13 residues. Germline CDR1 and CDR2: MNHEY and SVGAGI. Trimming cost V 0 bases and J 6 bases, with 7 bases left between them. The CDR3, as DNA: TGTGCCAGCAGTTACTCTTTTGGGGATACGCAGTATTTT. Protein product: CASSYSFGDTQYF.

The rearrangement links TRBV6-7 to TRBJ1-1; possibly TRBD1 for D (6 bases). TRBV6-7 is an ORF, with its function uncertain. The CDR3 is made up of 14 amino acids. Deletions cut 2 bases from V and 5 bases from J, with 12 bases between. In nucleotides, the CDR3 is TGTGCCAGCAGTTACAGGGAGGGGGAAACTGAAGCTTTCTTT. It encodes CASSYREGETEAFF.

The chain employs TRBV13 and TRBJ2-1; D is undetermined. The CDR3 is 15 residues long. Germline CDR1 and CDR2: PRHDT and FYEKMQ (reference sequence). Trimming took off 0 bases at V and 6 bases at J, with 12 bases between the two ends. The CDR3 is CASSLGYGQGNEQFF. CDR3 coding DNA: TGTGCCAGCAGCTTAGGTTACGGTCAAGGCAATGAGCAGTTCTTC.

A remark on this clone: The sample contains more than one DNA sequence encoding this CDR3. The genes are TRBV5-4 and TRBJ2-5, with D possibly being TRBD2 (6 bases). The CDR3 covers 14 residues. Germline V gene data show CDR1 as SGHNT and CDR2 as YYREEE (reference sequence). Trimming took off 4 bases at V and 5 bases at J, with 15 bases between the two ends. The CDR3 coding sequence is TGTGCCAGCAGCCTGATTACGGGGGTGGAGACCCAGTACTTC. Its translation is CASSLITGVETQYF.

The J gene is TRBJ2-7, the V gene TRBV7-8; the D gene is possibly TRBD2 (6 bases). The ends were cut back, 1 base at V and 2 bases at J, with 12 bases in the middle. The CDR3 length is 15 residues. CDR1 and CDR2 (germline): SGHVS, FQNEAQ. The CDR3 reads CASSLDPGATYEQYF. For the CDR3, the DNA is TGTGCCAGCAGCTTAGACCCGGGAGCAACCTACGAGCAGTACTTC. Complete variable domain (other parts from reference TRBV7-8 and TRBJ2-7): GAGVSQSPRYKVAKRGQDVALRCDPISGHVSLFWYQQALGQGPEFLTYFQNEAQLDKSGLPSDRFFAERPEGSVSTLKIQRTQQEDSAVYLCASSLDPGATYEQYFGPGTRLTVT.

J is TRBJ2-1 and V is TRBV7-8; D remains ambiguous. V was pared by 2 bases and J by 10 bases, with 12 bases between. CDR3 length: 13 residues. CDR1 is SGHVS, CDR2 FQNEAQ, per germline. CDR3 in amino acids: CASSLRGPREQFF. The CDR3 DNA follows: TGTGCCAGCAGCTTAAGAGGCCCCCGGGAGCAGTTCTTC.

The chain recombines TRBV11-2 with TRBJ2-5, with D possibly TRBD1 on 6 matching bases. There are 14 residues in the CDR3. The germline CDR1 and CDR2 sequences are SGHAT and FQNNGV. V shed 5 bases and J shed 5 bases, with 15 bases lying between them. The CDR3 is CASSIGQRRETQYF. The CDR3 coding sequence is TGTGCCAGCAGCATCGGACAGCGGAGGGAGACCCAGTACTTC. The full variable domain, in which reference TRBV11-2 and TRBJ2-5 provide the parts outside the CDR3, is EAGVAQSPRYKIIEKRQSVAFWCNPISGHATLYWYQQILGQGPKLLIQFQNNGVVDDSQLPKDRFSAERLKGVDSTLKIQPAKLEDSAVYLCASSIGQRRETQYFGPGTRLLVL.